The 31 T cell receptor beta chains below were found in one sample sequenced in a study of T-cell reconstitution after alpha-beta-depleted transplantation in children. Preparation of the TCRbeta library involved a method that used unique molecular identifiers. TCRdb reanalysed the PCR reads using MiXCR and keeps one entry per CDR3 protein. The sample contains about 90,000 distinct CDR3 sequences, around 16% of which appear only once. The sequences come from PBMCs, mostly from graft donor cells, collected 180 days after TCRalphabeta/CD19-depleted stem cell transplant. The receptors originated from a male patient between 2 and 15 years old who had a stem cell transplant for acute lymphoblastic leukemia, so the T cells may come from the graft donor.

The CDR3 sequence is CASSQAGTGGEKLFF. The CDR3 DNA is TGTGCCAGCAGCCAAGCCGGGACAGGGGGTGAAAAACTGTTTTTT. The rearrangement links TRBV3-1 to TRBJ1-4; 11 bases align to TRBD1. V was clipped by 1 base and J by 7 bases; unmatched bases: 2. This CDR3 is built from 15 residues. Germline V gene sequence: CDR1 LGHDT, CDR2 YNNKEL (reference sequence).

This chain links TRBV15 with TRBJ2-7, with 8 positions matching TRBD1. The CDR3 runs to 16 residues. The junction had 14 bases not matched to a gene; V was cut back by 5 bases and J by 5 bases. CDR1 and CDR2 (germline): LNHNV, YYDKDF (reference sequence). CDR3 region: CATSETPQGGHNEQYF. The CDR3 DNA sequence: TGTGCCACCAGCGAAACCCCACAGGGGGGACACAACGAGCAGTACTTC.

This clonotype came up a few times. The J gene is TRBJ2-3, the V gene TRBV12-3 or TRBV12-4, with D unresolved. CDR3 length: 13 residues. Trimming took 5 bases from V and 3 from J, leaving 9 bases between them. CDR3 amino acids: CASSVLGTDTQYF. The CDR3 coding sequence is TGTGCCAGCAGTGTTCTGGGAACAGATACGCAGTATTTT.

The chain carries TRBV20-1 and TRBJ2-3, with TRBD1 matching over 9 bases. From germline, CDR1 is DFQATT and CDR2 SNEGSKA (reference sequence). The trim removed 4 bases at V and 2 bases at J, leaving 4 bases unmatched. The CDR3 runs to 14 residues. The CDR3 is CSATGTGYTDTQYF. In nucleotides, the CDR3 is TGCAGTGCTACCGGGACAGGGTACACAGATACGCAGTATTTT.

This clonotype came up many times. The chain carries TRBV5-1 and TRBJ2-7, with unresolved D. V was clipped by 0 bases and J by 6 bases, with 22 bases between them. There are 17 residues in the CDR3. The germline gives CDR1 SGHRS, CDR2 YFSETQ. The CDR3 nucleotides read TGCGCCAGCAGCTTGGGGCCCCTTCGGCAGTCGATCAGCGAGCAGTACTTC. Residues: CASSLGPLRQSISEQYF.

In DNA form, the CDR3 reads TGTGCCAGCAGTTTCGGGCCGGATGTCTCTGGAAACACCATATATTTT. Amino acid sequence: CASSFGPDVSGNTIYF. The chain couples TRBV12-3 or TRBV12-4 to TRBJ1-3; D unclear. The CDR3 has 16 residues. The V end was cut by 3 bases, the J end by 0 bases, with 12 bases between.

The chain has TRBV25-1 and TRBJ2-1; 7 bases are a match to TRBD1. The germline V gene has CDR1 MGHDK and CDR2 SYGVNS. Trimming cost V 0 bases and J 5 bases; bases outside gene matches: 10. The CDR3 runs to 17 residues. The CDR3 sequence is CASSEYNYRDRDNEQFF. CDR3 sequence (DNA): TGTGCCAGCAGTGAATACAATTACCGGGACAGAGACAATGAGCAGTTCTTC.

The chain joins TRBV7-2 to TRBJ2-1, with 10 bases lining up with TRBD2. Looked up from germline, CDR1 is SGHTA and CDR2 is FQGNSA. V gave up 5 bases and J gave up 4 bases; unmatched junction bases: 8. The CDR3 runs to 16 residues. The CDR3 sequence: CTSSLLSGGPYNEQFF. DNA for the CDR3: TGTACCAGCAGCCTACTTAGCGGGGGGCCTTACAATGAGCAGTTCTTC.

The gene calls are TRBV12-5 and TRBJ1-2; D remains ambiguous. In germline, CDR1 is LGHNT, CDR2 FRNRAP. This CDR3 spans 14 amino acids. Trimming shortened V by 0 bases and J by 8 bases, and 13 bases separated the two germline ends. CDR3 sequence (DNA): TGTGCTAGTGGTTTGGTACGTTTCATTGAGGGCTACACCTTC. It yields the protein CASGLVRFIEGYTF.

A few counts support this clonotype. Here the CDR3 DNA reads TGTGCCAGCAGCCGTTATAAGGAGGAGCAGTACTTC. This sequence encodes CASSRYKEEQYF. V gene TRBV28 combines with J gene TRBJ2-7; D unclear. V was clipped by 6 bases and J by 7 bases, with 13 bases between them. Germline values: CDR1 MDHEN, CDR2 SYDVKM. The CDR3 consists of 12 residues.

CDR3 DNA sequence: TGTGCCAGCAGCTTAATACAGCCGTACCAAGAGACCCAGTACTTC. It encodes CASSLIQPYQETQYF. V usage is TRBV7-8 and J usage is TRBJ2-5; D call uncertain. CDR3 size: 15 residues. The germline V gene has CDR1 SGHVS and CDR2 FQNEAQ. Trimming removed 2 bases at V and 0 bases at J, with 10 bases between. Based on the CDR3 plus reference TRBV7-8 and TRBJ2-5, the full variable domain is GAGVSQSPRYKVAKRGQDVALRCDPISGHVSLFWYQQALGQGPEFLTYFQNEAQLDKSGLPSDRFFAERPEGSVSTLKIQRTQQEDSAVYLCASSLIQPYQETQYFGPGTRLLVL.

DNA of the CDR3: TGTGCCAGCAGCCCTTGGTATGCGCCAGGGGTCAATCAGCCCCAGCATTTT. It encodes CASSPWYAPGVNQPQHF. The chain recombines TRBV27 with TRBJ1-5; D perhaps matches TRBD1 (6 bases). The germline V gene encodes CDR1 MNHEY and CDR2 SMNVEV (reference sequence). This CDR3 has 17 amino acids. V was trimmed by 6 bases and J by 3 bases, leaving 21 bases between them.

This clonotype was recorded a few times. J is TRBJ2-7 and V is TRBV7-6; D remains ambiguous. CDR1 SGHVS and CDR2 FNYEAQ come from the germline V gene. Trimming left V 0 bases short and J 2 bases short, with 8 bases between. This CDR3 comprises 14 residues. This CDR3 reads CASSLADEAYEQYF. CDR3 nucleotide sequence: TGTGCCAGCAGCTTAGCGGACGAGGCCTACGAGCAGTACTTC.

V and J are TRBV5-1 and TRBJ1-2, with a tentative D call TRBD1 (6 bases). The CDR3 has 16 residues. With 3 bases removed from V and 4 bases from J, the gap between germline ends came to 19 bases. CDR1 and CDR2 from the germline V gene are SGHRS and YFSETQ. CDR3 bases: TGCGCCAGCAGCTCGAAGACAGGTGCCTTCTTCTATGGCTACACCTTC. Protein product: CASSSKTGAFFYGYTF.

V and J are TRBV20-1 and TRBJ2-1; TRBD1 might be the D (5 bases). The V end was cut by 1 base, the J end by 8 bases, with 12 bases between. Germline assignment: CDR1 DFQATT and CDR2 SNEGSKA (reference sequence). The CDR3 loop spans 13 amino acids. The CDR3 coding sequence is TGCAGTGCTAGAGCAAACCCCAGGGATGAGCAGTTCTTC. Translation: CSARANPRDEQFF.

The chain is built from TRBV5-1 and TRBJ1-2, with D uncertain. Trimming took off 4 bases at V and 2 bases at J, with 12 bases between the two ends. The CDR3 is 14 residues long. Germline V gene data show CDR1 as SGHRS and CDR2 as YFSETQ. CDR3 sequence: CASSPHFGNYGYTF. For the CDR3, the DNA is TGCGCCAGCAGCCCCCATTTCGGCAACTATGGCTACACCTTC.

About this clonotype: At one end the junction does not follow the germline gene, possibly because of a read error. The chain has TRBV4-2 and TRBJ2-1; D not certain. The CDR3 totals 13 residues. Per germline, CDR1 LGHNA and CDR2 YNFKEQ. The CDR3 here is CASSQEGYNEKFF. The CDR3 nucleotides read TGTGCCAGCAGCCAAGAAGGGTACAATGAGAAGTTCTTC.

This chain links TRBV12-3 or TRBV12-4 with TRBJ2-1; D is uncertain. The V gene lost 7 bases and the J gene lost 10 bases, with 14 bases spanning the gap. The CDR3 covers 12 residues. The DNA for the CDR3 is TGTGCCAGCATCAACCCCGGAGAGGAGCAGTTCTTC. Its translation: CASINPGEEQFF.

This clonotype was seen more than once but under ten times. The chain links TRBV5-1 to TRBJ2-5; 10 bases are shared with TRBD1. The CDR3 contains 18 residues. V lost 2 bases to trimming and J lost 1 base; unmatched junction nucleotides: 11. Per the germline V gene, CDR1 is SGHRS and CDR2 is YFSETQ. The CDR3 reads CASSFRTGGISGQETQYF. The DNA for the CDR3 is TGCGCCAGCAGCTTTCGGACAGGGGGAATTAGTGGCCAAGAGACCCAGTACTTC.

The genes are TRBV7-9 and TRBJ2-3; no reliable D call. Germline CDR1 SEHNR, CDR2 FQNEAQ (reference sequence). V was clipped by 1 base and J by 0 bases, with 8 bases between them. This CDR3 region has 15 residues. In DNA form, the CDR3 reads TGTGCCAGCAGCTTAGACGGAAAAAGCACAGATACGCAGTATTTT. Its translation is CASSLDGKSTDTQYF.

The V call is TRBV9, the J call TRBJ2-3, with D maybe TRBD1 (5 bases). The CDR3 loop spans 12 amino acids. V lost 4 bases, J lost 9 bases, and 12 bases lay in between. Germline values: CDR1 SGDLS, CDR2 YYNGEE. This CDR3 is CASSIIGQTQYF. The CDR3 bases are TGTGCCAGCAGCATCATAGGACAAACGCAGTATTTT.

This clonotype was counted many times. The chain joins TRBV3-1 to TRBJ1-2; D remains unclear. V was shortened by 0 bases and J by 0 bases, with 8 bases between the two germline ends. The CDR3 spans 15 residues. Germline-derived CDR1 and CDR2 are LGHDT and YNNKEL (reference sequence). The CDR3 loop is CASSQEGRANYGYTF. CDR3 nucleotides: TGTGCCAGCAGCCAAGAGGGCAGAGCTAACTATGGCTACACCTTC.

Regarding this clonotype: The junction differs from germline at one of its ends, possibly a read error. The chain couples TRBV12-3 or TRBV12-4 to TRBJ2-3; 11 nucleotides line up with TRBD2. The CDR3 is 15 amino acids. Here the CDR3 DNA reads TGTGCCAGCAGCTTAGCGGGGGGGCCGGACGATACGCAGTATTTT. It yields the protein CASSLAGGPDDTQYF.

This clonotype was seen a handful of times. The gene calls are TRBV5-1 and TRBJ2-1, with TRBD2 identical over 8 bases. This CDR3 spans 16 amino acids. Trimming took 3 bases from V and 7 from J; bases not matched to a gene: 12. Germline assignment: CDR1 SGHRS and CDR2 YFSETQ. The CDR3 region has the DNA TGCGCCAGCAGCTCCCACGGGGGGGCGTCAGATAATGAGCAGTTCTTC. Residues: CASSSHGGASDNEQFF. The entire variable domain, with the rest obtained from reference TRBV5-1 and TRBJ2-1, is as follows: KAGVTQTPRYLIKTRGQQVTLSCSPISGHRSVSWYQQTPGQGLQFLFEYFSETQRNKGNFPGRFSGRQFSNSRSEMNVSTLELGDSALYLCASSSHGGASDNEQFFGPGTRLTVL.

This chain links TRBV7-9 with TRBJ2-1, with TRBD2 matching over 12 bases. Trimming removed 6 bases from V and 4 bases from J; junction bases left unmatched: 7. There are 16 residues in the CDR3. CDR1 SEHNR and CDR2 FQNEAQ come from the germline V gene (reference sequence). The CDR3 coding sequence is TGTGCCAGCAGGACCGGACTAGCGGGGCCGTACAATGAGCAGTTCTTC. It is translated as CASRTGLAGPYNEQFF.

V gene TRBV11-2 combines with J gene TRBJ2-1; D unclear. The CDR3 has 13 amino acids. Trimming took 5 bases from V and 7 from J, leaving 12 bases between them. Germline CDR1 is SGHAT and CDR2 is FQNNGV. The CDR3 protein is CASSVTLWNEQFF. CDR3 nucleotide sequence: TGTGCCAGCAGCGTAACATTATGGAATGAGCAGTTCTTC.

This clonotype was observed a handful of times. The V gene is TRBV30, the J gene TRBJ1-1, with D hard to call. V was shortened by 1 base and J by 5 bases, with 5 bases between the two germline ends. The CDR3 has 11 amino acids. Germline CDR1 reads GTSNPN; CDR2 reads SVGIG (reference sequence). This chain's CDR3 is CAWSARTEAFF. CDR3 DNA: TGTGCCTGGAGTGCCAGGACTGAAGCTTTCTTT.

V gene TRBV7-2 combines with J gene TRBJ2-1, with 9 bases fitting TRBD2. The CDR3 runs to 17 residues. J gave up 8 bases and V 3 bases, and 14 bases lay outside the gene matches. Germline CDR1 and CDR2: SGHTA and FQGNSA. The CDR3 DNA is TGTGCCAGCAGCTTTTTGCCTCCGGGACTAGCTCTCGATGAGCAGTTCTTC. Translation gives CASSFLPPGLALDEQFF.

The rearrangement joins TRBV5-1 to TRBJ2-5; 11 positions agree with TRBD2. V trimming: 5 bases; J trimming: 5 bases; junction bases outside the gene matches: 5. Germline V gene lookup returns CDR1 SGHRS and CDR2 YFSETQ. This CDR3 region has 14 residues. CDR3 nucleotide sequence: TGCGCCAGCAGTGTGACTAGCGGGACGGAGACCCAGTACTTC. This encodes CASSVTSGTETQYF.

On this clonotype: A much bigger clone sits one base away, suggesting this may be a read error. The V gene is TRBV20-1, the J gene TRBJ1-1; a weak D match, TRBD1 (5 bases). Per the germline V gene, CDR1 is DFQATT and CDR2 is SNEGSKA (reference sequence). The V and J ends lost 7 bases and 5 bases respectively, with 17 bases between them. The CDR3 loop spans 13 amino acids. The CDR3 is CSDGRQGRTEAFF. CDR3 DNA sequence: TGCAGTGATGGCCGGCAGGGCAGGACTGAAGCTTTCTTT.

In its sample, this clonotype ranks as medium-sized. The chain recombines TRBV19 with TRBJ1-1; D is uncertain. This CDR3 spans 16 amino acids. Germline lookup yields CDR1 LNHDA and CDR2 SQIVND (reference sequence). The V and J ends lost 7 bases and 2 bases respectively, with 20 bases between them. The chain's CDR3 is CASNNLTPSGNTEAFF. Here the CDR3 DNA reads TGTGCCAGTAATAATTTGACTCCTAGCGGAAACACTGAAGCTTTCTTT.